This is a list of T cell receptor beta chains from one sample in a study of blood T cell repertoires in COVID-19. Profiled with immunoSEQ multiplex PCR; TCRdb holds only in-frame clones, not every one. The data hold approximately 200,000 clones, with around 94% observed a single time. Input material: peripheral blood. These TCRs come from a man younger than 45 with COVID-19, enrolled during active disease. The CDR3 runs from the conserved cysteine through the conserved F or W. Clone size is stated in some rows and not others, as once, few, many or a class when expanded.

NA	TRBV3-1/TRBV3-2	TRBJ1-2	CASSQPTNYGYTF
NA	TRBV19	TRBJ1-5	CASTRTGGGYNQPQHF
once	TRBV6-5	TRBJ1-1	CASSSTGTRLAFF
NA	TRBV18	TRBJ2-5	CASSRRGGETQYF
NA	TRBV6-1	TRBJ1-5	CASSEGTGVHFNQPQHF
NA	TRBV2	TRBJ1-1	CASRDRETFMNTEAFF
NA	TRBV11-3	TRBJ2-4	CASSSRGGDGIQYF
NA	TRBV7-9	TRBJ1-2	CASVTGTGSSGNYGYTF
NA	TRBV12-3/TRBV12-4	TRBJ1-2	CASSLNRDGYTF
NA	TRBV25-1	TRBJ1-1	CASSESLGFTEAFF
NA	TRBV6-6	TRBJ2-7	CASSYSTSGNEQYF
NA	TRBV6-5	TRBJ2-7	CASRSSHEQYF
NA	TRBV12-3/TRBV12-4	TRBJ2-2	CASSRTGELFF
once	TRBV6-5	TRBJ1-1	CAAWTGALVGKAFF